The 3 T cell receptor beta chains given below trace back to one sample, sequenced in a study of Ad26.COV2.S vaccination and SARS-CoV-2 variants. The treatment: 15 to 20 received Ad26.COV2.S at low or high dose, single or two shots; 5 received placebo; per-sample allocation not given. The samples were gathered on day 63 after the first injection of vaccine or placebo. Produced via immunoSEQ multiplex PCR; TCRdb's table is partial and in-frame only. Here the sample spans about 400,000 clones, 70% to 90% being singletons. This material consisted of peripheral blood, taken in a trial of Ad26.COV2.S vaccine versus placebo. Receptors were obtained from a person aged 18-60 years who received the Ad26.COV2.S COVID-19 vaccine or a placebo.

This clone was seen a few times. The CDR3 DNA sequence: TGTGCCAGCGGAGCTCCCGGGACAGGGGGTTTAGGCGGCAATCAGCCCCAGCATTTT. Protein: CASGAPGTGGLGGNQPQHF. This rearrangement joins TRBV2 to TRBJ1-5; 11 bases line up with TRBD1. CDR1 is SNHLY, CDR2 FYNNEI, per germline. This CDR3 has 19 residues. The ends lost 8 bases at V and 2 bases at J; junction bases unmatched: 17.

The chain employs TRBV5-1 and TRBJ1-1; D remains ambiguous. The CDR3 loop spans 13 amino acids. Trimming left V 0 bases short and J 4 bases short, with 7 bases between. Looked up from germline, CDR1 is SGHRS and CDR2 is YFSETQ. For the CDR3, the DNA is TGCGCCAGCAGCTTGGAGAGTGCCACTGAAGCTTTCTTT. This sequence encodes CASSLESATEAFF.

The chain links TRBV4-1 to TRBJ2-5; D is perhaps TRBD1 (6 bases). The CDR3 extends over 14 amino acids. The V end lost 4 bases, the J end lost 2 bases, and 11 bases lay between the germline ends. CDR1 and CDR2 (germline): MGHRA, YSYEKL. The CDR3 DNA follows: TGCGCCAGCAGCCTAGAGACAGGTCAAGAGACCCAGTACTTC. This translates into CASSLETGQETQYF.